The T cell receptor (beta chain) under discussion was sequenced for a study of T-cell reconstitution after alpha-beta-depleted transplantation in children. This clonotype was counted many times. It was with unique molecular identifiers that the TCRbeta library was prepared. TCRdb re-called the PCR reads through MiXCR, storing one row per CDR3 protein. This sample has about 1,000,000 distinct CDR3 sequences; about 31% occur once, and the top ten carry more than 25%. The sequence was collected from a boy less than two years old who had a stem cell transplant for SCID, so the T cells may come from the graft donor. The source material was PBMCs, mostly from graft donor cells, sampled 360 days after TCRalphabeta/CD19-depleted stem cell transplant.

The CDR3 DNA sequence: TGCAGTGCCCGGACCGGGACAGGGGGTTTTGGTACTGAAGCTTTCTTT. This gives the protein CSARTGTGGFGTEAFF. The chain links TRBV20-1 to TRBJ1-1; 11 bases line up with TRBD1. CDR1 and CDR2 (germline): DFQATT, SNEGSKA (reference sequence). Trimming took 6 bases from V and 5 from J; bases not matched to a gene: 14. This CDR3 is built from 16 residues.